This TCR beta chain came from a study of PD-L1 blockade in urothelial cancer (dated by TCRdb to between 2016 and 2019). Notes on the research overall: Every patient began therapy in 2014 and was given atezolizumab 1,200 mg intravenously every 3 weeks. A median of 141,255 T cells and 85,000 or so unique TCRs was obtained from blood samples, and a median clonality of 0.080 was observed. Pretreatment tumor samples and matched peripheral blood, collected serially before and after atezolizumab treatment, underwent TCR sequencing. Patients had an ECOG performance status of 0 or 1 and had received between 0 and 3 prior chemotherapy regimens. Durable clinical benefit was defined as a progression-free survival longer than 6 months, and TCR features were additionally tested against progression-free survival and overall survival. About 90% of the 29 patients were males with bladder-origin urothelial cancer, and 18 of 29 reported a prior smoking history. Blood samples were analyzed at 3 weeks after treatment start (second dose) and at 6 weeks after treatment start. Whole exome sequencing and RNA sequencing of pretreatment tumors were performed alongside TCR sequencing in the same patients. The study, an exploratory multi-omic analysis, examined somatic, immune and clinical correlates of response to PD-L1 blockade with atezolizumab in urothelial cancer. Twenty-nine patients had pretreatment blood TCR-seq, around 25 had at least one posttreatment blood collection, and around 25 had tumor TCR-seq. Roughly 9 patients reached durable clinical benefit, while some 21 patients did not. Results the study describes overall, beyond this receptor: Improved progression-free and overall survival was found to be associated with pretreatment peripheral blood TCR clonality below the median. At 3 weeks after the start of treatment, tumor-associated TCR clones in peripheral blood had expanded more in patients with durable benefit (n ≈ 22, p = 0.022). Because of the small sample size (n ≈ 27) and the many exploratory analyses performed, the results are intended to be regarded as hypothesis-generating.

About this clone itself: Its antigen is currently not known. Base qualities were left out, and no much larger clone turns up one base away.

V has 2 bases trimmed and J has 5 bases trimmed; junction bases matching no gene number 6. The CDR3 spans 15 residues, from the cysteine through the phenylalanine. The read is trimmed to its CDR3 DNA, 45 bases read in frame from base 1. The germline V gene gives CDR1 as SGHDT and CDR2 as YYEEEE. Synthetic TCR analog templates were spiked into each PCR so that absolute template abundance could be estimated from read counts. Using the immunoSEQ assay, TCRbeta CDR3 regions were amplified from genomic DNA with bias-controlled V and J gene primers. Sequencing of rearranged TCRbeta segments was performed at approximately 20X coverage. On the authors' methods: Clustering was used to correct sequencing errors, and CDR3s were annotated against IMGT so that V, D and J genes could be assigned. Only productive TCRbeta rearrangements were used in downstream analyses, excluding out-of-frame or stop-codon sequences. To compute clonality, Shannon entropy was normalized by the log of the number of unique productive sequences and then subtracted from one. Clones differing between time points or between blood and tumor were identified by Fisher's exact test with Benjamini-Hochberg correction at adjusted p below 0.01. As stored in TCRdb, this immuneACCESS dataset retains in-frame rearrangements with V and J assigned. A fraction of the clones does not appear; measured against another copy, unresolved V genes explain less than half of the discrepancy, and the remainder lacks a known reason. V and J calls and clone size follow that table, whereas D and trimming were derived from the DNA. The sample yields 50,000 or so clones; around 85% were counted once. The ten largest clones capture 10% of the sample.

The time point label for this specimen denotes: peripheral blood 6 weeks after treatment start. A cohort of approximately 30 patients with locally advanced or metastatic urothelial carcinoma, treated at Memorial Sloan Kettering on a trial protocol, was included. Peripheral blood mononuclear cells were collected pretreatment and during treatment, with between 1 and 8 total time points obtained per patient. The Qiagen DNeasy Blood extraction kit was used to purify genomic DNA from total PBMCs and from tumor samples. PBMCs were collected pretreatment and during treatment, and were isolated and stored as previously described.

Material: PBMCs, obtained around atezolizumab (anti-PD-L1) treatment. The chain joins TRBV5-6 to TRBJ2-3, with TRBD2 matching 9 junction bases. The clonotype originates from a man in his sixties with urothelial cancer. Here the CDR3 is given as CASSLSLLAGDTQYF. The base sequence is TGTGCCAGCAGCTTAAGCCTACTAGCGGGAGATACGCAGTATTTT.